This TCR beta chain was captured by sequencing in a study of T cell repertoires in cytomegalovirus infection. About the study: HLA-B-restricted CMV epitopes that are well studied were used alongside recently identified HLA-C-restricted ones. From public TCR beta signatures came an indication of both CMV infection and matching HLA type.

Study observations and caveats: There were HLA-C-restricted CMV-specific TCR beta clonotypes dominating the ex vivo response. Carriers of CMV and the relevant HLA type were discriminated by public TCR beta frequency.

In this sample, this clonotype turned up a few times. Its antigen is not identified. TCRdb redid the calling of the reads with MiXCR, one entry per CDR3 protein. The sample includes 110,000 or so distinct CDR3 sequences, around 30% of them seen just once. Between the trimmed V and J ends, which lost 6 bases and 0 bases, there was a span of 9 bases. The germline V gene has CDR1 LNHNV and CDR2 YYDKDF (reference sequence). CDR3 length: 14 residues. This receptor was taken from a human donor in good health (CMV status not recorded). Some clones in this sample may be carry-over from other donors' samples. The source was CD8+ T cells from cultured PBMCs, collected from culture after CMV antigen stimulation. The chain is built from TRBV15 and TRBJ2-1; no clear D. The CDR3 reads CATSRRNSYNEQFF. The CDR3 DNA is TGTGCCACCAGTCGACGGAACTCCTACAATGAGCAGTTCTTC. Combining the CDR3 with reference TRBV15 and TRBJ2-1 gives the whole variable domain DAMVIQNPRYQVTQFGKPVTLSCSQTLNHNVMYWYQQKSSQAPKLLFHYYDKDFNNEADTPDNFQSRRPNTSFCFLDIRSPGLGDTAMYLCATSRRNSYNEQFFGPGTRLTVL.